The 13 T cell receptor beta chains given below trace back to one sample, sequenced in a study of blood T cell repertoires in COVID-19. Data came from immunoSEQ multiplex PCR; TCRdb stores just in-frame clones and leaves some out. The repertoire includes tens of thousands of clones, about 86% of them detected once, and about 20% sits in the top ten. Source material: peripheral blood. These receptors originate from a woman aged 80 or over with COVID-19, enrolled during active disease.

This clone was seen only once. The genes are TRBV4-1 and TRBJ2-1; TRBD2 agrees at 7 bases. The V gene end was trimmed by 5 bases and the J gene end by 0 bases; junction bases not matched to a gene: 4. CDR3 length equals 15 residues. Looked up from germline, CDR1 is MGHRA and CDR2 is YSYEKL. CDR3 coding DNA: TGCGCCAGCAGCTATGGGGGGGGCTCCTACAATGAGCAGTTCTTC. Protein sequence: CASSYGGGSYNEQFF.

This clone was found many times. V gene TRBV11-2 combines with J gene TRBJ2-2; D is possibly TRBD1 (5 bases). This CDR3 has 18 amino acids. Between the trimmed V and J ends, which lost 3 bases and 6 bases, there was a span of 23 bases. CDR1 and CDR2 from the germline V gene are SGHAT and FQNNGV. The CDR3 DNA follows: TGTGCCAGCAGCTTTATGAGACTCCCTGGGGCGCTCGCCGGGGAGCTGTTTTTT. Its translation: CASSFMRLPGALAGELFF.

This clone occurred once. The J gene is TRBJ1-5, the V gene TRBV5-5; a weak D match, TRBD1 (5 bases). This CDR3 has 13 amino acids. The germline V gene encodes CDR1 SGHKS and CDR2 YYEKEE (reference sequence). V was pared by 4 bases and J by 7 bases, with 12 bases between. This CDR3 reads CASSRDGGQPQHF. For the CDR3, the DNA is TGTGCCAGCAGCCGTGACGGGGGGCAGCCCCAGCATTTT.

The J gene is TRBJ2-1, the V gene TRBV4-1, with TRBD2 as a possible D gene (5 bases). Per germline, CDR1 MGHRA and CDR2 YSYEKL. V was pared by 4 bases and J by 1 base, with 11 bases between. CDR3 length: 15 residues. The CDR3 loop is CASSPTSFSYNEQFF. CDR3 bases: TGCGCCAGCAGCCCTACTAGTTTTTCCTACAATGAGCAGTTCTTC.

In DNA form, the CDR3 reads TGTGCCAGCAGCCCTGGTACAGGGAGCTCCTATAATTCACCCCTCCACTTT. Its translation is CASSPGTGSSYNSPLHF. This chain links TRBV28 with TRBJ1-6; a possible D gene is TRBD1 (6 bases). There are 17 residues in the CDR3. V lost 6 bases, J lost 0 bases, and 15 bases lay in between. In germline, CDR1 is MDHEN, CDR2 SYDVKM.

The chain joins TRBV18 to TRBJ2-1, with D maybe TRBD2 (5 bases). Germline V gives CDR1 KGHSH, CDR2 LQKENI. The CDR3 covers 16 residues. The V gene lost 0 bases and the J gene lost 0 bases, with 9 bases spanning the gap. The CDR3 loop is CASSPPLAASYNEQFF. DNA for the CDR3: TGTGCCAGCTCACCACCGCTAGCTGCCTCCTACAATGAGCAGTTCTTC.

The chain combines TRBV6-5 with TRBJ2-1, with 8 nucleotides matching TRBD2. Germline values: CDR1 MNHEY, CDR2 SVGAGI. V gave up 7 bases and J gave up 6 bases; unmatched junction bases: 11. This CDR3 region has 15 residues. The CDR3 region is CASTAGTSSVNEQFF. DNA of the CDR3: TGTGCCAGCACGGCAGGGACTAGTTCGGTCAATGAGCAGTTCTTC.

Written as DNA, the CDR3 is TGTGCCAGCAGCCAAGATCCCCCTGGGGGGAGCGGAGCTAGGGATGAGCAGTTCTTC. Translation: CASSQDPPGGSGARDEQFF. The chain carries TRBV14 and TRBJ2-1, with D maybe TRBD2 (6 bases). Trimming left V 0 bases short and J 8 bases short, with 26 bases between. CDR3 length equals 19 residues. CDR1 SGHDN and CDR2 FVKESK come from the germline V gene.

V gene TRBV7-8 combines with J gene TRBJ2-1, with 9 bases matching TRBD2. Per germline, CDR1 SGHVS and CDR2 FQNEAQ. The length of the CDR3 is 15 residues. Trimming at V came to 4 bases and at J to 3 bases, leaving 4 bases not matched to a gene. The CDR3 here is CASSSQTSGYNEQFF. CDR3 in DNA: TGTGCCAGCAGCTCCCAGACTAGCGGCTACAATGAGCAGTTCTTC.

The chain recombines TRBV18 with TRBJ1-6; the match to TRBD1 covers 9 bases. V shed 5 bases, J shed 6 bases, and the junction held 8 bases outside the gene matches. From germline, CDR1 is KGHSH and CDR2 LQKENI. The length of the CDR3 is 16 residues. The CDR3 bases are TGTGCCAGCTCAGAGATGGACAGGGGTAGTAATTCACCCCTCCACTTT. Translation: CASSEMDRGSNSPLHF.

The rearrangement links TRBV6-5 to TRBJ2-2; 7 nucleotides align to TRBD1. After removal of 7 bases from V and 2 bases from J, the junction contained 4 bases not matched to a gene. Germline V gives CDR1 MNHEY, CDR2 SVGAGI. The CDR3 covers 14 residues. The CDR3 sequence is CASNWDSNTGELFF. Written as DNA, the CDR3 is TGTGCCAGCAACTGGGACAGCAACACCGGGGAGCTGTTTTTT.

CDR3 amino acids: CASSPRGFGNTIYF. Written as DNA, the CDR3 is TGTGCCAGCAGTCCCAGGGGGTTCGGAAACACCATATATTTT. The chain recombines TRBV7-8 with TRBJ1-3, with 7 bases fitting TRBD1. Germline values: CDR1 SGHVS, CDR2 FQNEAQ. This CDR3 contains 14 residues. Unmatched junction bases numbered 6, after V lost 6 bases and J lost 4 bases.

This clone showed up just once. The rearrangement joins TRBV6-4 to TRBJ2-7, with D perhaps matching TRBD2 (5 bases). The CDR3 extends over 10 amino acids. The V gene's germline CDR1 is MRHNA and CDR2 SNTAGT. V dropped 8 bases and J dropped 4 bases, with 6 bases sitting between them. In DNA form, the CDR3 reads TGTGCCAGCCGGGGATACGAGCAGTACTTC. It encodes CASRGYEQYF.